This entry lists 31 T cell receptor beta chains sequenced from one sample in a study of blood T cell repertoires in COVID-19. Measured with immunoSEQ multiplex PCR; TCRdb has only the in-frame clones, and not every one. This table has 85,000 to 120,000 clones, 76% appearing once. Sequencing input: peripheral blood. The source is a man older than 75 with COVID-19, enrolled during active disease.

The CDR3: CASSVEGDVTGELFF. The CDR3 nucleotides read TGTGCCAGCAGCGTAGAGGGGGATGTTACCGGGGAGCTGTTTTTT. The genes are TRBV9 and TRBJ2-2; TRBD1 might be the D (6 bases). Germline CDR1 is SGDLS and CDR2 is YYNGEE. This CDR3 is built from 15 residues. V dropped 0 bases and J dropped 5 bases, with 11 bases sitting between them.

In DNA form, the CDR3 reads TGCAGTGCTAGTCTGGCGGACAATCAGCCCCAGCATTTT. Its translation is CSASLADNQPQHF. The chain couples TRBV20-1 to TRBJ1-5; no clear D gene. Looked up from germline, CDR1 is DFQATT and CDR2 is SNEGSKA (reference sequence). V gave up 3 bases and J gave up 3 bases, with 9 bases separating them. The CDR3 length is 13 residues.

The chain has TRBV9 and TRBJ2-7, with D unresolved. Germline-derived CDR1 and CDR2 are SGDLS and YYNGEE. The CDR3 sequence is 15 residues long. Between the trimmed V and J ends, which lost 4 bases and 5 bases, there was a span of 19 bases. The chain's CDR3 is CASSPRAYQVHEQYF. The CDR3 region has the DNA TGTGCCAGCAGCCCCCGAGCTTATCAGGTCCACGAGCAGTACTTC.

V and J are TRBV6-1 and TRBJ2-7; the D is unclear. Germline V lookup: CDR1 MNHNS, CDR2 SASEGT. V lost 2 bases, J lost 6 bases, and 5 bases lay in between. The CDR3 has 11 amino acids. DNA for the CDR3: TGTGCCAGCAGTGAATGGAGCGAGCAGTACTTC. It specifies CASSEWSEQYF.

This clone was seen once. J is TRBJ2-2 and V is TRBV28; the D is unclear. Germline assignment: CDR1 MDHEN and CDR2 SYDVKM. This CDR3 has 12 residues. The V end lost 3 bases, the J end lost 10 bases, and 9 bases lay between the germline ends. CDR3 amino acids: CASSLQDAELFF. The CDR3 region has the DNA TGTGCCAGCAGTTTGCAGGATGCGGAGCTGTTTTTT. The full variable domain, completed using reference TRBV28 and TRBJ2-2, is DVKVTQSSRYLVKRTGEKVFLECVQDMDHENMFWYRQDPGLGLRLIYFSYDVKMKEKGDIPEGYSVSREKKERFSLILESASTNQTSMYLCASSLQDAELFFGEGSRLTVL.

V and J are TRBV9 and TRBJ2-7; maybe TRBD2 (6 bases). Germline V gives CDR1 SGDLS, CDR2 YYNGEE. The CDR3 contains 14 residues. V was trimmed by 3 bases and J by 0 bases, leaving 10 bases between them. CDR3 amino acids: CASSAGLLSYEQYF. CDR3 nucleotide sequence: TGTGCCAGCAGCGCGGGACTCCTCTCCTACGAGCAGTACTTC.

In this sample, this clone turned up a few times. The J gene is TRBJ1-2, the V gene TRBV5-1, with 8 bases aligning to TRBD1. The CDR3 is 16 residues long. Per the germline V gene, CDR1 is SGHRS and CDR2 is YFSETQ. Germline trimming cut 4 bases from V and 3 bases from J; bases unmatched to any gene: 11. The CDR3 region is CASSRQGLGVDYGYTF. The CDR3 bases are TGCGCCAGCAGCCGACAGGGGTTGGGCGTGGACTATGGCTACACCTTC.

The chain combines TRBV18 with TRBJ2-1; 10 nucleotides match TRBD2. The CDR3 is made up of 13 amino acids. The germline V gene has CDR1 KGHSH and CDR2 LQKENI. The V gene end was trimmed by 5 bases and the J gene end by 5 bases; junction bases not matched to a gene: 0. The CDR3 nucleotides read TGTGCCAGCTCAGGACTAGCGGACAATGAGCAGTTCTTC. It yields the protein CASSGLADNEQFF.

CDR3 in DNA: TGTGCCACCCGGAGCCGCGACAGCTCAGACACAGATACGCAGTATTTT. It specifies CATRSRDSSDTDTQYF. The chain combines TRBV10-3 with TRBJ2-3; weak D call: TRBD1 (5 bases). Deletions cut 10 bases from V and 2 bases from J, with 22 bases between. The CDR3 length is 16 residues. CDR1 ENHRY and CDR2 SYGVKD come from the germline V gene.

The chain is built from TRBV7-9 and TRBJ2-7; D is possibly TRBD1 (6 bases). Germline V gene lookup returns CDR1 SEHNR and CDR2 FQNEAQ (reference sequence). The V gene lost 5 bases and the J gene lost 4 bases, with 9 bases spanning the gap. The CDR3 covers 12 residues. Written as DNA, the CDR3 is TGTGCCAGCAGCAAAGACAGGTACGAGCAGTACTTC. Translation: CASSKDRYEQYF.

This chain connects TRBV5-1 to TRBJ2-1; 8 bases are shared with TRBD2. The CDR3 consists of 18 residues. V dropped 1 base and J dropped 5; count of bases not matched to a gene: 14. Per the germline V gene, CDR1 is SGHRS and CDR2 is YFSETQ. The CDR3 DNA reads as TGCGCCAGCAGCTTGTATTGGACTAGCCATCAAAACAACAATGAGCAGTTCTTC. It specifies CASSLYWTSHQNNNEQFF.

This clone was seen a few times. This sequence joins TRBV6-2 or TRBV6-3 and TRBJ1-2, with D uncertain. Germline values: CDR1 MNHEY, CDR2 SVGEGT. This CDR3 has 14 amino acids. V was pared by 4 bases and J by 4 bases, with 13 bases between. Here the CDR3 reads CASSSPGRGYGYTF. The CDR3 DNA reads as TGTGCCAGCAGTTCCCCAGGTCGGGGCTATGGCTACACCTTC.

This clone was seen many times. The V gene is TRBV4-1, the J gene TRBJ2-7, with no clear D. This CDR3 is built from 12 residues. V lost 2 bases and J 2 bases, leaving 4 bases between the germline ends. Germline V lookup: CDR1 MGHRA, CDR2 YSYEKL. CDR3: CASSQPPYEQYF. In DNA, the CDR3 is TGCGCCAGCAGCCAACCTCCCTACGAGCAGTACTTC.

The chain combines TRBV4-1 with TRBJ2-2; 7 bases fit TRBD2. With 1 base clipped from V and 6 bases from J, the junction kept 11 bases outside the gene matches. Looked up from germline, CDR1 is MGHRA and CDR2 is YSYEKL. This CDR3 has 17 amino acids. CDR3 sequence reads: CASSQGGGEGIAGELFF. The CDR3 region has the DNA TGCGCCAGCAGCCAAGGCGGAGGGGAGGGAATCGCCGGGGAGCTGTTTTTT.

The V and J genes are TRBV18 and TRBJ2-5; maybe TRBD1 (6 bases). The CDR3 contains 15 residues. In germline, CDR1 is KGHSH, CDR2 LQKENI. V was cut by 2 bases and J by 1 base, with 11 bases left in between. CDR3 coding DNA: TGTGCCAGCTCACCAGCGACAGGACTCCAAGAGACCCAGTACTTC. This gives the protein CASSPATGLQETQYF.

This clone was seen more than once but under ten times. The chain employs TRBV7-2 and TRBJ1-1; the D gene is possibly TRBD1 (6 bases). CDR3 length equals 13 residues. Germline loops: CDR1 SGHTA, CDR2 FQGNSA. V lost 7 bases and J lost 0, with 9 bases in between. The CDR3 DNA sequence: TGTGCCAGCACCCAGGGGATGAACACTGAAGCTTTCTTT. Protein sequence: CASTQGMNTEAFF.

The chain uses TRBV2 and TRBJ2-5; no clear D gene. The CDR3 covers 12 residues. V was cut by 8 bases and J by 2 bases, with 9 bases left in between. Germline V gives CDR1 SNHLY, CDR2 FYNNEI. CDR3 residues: CASFGSQETQYF. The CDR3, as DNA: TGTGCCAGCTTTGGCAGTCAAGAGACCCAGTACTTC. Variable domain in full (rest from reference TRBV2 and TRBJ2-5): EPEVTQTPSHQVTQMGQEVILRCVPISNHLYFYWYRQILGQKVEFLVSFYNNEISEKSEIFDDQFSVERPDGSNFTLKIRSTKLEDSAMYFCASFGSQETQYFGPGTRLLVL.

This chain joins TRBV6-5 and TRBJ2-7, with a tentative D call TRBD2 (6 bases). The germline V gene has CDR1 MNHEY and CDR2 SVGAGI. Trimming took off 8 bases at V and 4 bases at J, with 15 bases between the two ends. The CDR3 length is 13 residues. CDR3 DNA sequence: TGTGCCAGCCTGACTAGGGAGGTATACGAGCAGTACTTC. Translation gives CASLTREVYEQYF.

The CDR3 DNA sequence: TGTGCCAGCTCAGACAGGGGTGGTAATGAAAAACTGTTTTTT. As protein: CASSDRGGNEKLFF. The genes are TRBV18 and TRBJ1-4; TRBD1 matches at 8 bases. Germline trimming cut 5 bases from V and 4 bases from J; bases unmatched to any gene: 3. The CDR3 totals 14 residues. Germline V gives CDR1 KGHSH, CDR2 LQKENI.

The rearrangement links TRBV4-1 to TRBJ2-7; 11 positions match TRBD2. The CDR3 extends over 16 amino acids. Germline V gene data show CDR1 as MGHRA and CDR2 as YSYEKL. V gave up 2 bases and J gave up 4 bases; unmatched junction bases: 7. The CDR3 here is CASSQSTSGSLYEQYF. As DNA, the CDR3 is TGCGCCAGCAGCCAATCAACTAGCGGGAGCCTGTACGAGCAGTACTTC.

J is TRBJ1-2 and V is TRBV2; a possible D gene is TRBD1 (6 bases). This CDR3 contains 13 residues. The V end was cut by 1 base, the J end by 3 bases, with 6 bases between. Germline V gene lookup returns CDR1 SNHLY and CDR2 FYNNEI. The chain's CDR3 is CASSEDRDYGYTF. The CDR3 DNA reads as TGTGCCAGCAGTGAAGACAGGGACTATGGCTACACCTTC.

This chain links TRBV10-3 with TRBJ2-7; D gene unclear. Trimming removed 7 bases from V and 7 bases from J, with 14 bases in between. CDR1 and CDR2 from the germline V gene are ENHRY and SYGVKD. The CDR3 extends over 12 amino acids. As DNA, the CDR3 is TGTGCCATCACTCCGGGTCTCCCTGAGCAGTACTTC. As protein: CAITPGLPEQYF.

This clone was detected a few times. The CDR3 spells CAWKQGAGNTIYF. CDR3 in DNA: TGTGCCTGGAAGCAGGGGGCTGGAAACACCATATATTTT. This chain connects TRBV30 to TRBJ1-3; 7 bases match TRBD1. J lost 2 bases, V lost 4 bases, and 2 bases had no gene match. This CDR3 has 13 residues. In germline, CDR1 is GTSNPN, CDR2 SVGIG (reference sequence). Complete variable domain (other parts from reference TRBV30 and TRBJ1-3): SQTIHQWPATLVQPVGSPLSLECTVEGTSNPNLYWYRQAAGRGLQLLFYSVGIGQISSEVPQNLSASRPQDRQFILSSKKLLLSDSGFYLCAWKQGAGNTIYFGEGSWLTVV.

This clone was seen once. The CDR3 sequence is CASSEDSGGEAFF. The CDR3 nucleotides are TGTGCCAGCAGTGAGGACAGCGGCGGTGAAGCTTTCTTT. The V gene is TRBV2, the J gene TRBJ1-1, with a possible D match to TRBD1 (6 bases). The CDR3 covers 13 residues. Germline V lookup: CDR1 SNHLY, CDR2 FYNNEI. With 3 bases removed from V and 7 bases from J, the gap between germline ends came to 12 bases.

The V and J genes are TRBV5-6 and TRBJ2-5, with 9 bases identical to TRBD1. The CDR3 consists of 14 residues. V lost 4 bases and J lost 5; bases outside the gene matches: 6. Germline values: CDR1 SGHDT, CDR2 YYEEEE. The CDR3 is CASSGTGKGETQYF. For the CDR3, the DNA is TGTGCCAGCAGCGGGACAGGGAAAGGGGAGACCCAGTACTTC.

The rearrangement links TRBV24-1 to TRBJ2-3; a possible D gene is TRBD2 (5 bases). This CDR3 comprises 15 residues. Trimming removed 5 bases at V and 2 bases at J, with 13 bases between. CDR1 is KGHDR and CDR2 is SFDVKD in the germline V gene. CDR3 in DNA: TGTGCCACCAGTGCGGGGAAATCAAACACAGATACGCAGTATTTT. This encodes CATSAGKSNTDTQYF.

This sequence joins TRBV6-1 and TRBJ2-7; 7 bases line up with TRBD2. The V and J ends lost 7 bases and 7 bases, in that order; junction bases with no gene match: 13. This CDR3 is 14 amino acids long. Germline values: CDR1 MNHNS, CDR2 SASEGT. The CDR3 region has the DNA TGTGCCAGCACCGCGGGAGAGGTTTCGGGAGAGCAGTACTTC. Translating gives CASTAGEVSGEQYF.

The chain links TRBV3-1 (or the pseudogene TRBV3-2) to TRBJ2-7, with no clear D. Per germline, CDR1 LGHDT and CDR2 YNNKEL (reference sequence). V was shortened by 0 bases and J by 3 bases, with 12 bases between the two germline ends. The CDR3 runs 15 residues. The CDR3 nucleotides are TGTGCCAGCAGCCAAGATCTTATAGGAGACTACGAGCAGTACTTC. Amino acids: CASSQDLIGDYEQYF.

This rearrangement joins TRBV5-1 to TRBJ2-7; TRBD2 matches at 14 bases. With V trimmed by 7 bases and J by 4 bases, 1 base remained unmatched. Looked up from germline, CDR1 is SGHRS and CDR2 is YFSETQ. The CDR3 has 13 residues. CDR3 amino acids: CASRTSGRYEQYF. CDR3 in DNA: TGCGCCAGCCGGACTAGCGGGAGGTACGAGCAGTACTTC.

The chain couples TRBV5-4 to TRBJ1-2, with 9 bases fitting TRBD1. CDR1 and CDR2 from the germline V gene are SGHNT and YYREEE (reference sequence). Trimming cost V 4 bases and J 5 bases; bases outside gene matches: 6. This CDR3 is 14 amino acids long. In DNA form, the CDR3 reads TGTGCCAGCAGCAGACAGGGGGGAGAATATGGCTACACCTTC. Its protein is CASSRQGGEYGYTF.

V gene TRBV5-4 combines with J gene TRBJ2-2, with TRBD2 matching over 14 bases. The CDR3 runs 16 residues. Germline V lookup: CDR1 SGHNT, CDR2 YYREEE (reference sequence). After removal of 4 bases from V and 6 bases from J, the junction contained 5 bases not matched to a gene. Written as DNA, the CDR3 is TGTGCCAGCAGCCCACTGGGACTAGCGGGAGCCGGGGAGCTGTTTTTT. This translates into CASSPLGLAGAGELFF.